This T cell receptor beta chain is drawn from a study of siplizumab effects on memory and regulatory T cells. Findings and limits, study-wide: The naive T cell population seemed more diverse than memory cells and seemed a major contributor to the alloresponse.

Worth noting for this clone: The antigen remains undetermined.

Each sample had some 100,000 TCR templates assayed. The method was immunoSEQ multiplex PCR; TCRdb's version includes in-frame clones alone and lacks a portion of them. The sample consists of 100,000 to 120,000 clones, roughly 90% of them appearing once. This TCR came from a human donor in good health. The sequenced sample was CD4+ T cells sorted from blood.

The CDR3 here is CASRTDYNEQFF. In DNA form, the CDR3 reads TGTGCCTCCCGGACTGATTACAATGAGCAGTTCTTC. The gene calls are TRBV19 and TRBJ2-1; D possibly corresponds to TRBD2 (5 bases). V was pared by 11 bases and J by 4 bases, with 12 bases between. Germline V CDR1 and CDR2: LNHDA, SQIVND (reference sequence). The CDR3 runs 12 residues.